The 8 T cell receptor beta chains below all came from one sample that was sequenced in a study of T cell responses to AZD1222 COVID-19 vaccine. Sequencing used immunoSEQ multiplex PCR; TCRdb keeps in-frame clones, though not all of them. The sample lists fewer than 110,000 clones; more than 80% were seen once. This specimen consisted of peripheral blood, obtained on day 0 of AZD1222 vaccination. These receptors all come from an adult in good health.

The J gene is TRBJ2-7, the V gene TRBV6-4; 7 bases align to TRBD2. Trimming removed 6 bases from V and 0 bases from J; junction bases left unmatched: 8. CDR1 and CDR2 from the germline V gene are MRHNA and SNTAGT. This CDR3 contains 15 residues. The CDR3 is CASSPAGSDSYEQYF. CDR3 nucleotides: TGTGCCAGCAGCCCAGCGGGGAGCGACTCCTACGAGCAGTACTTC.

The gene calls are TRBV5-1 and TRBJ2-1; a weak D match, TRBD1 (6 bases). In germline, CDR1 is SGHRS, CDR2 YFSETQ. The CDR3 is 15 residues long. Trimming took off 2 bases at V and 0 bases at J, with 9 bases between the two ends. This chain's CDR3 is CASSFVQGSYNEQFF. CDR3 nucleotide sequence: TGCGCCAGCAGCTTTGTACAGGGCTCCTACAATGAGCAGTTCTTC.

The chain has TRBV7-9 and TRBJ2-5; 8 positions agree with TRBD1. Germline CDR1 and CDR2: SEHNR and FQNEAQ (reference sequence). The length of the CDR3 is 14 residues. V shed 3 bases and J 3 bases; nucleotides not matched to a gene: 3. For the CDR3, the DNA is TGTGCCAGCAGCTTCGTACAGGGGGAAGAGACCCAGTACTTC. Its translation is CASSFVQGEETQYF.

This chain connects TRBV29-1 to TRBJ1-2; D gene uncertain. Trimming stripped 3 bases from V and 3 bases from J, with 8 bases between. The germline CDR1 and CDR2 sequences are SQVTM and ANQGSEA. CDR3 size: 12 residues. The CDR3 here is CSVDTQDYGYTF. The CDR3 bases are TGCAGCGTTGATACCCAGGACTATGGCTACACCTTC.

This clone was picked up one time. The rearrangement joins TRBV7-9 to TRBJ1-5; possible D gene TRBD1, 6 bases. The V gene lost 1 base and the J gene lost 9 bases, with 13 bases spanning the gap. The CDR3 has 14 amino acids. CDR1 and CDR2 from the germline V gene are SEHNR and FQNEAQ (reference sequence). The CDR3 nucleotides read TGTGCCAGCAGCTTAGAGGGTCAGGGGAGGCCCCAGCATTTT. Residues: CASSLEGQGRPQHF. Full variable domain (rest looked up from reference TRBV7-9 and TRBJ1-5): DTGVSQNPRHKITKRGQNVTFRCDPISEHNRLYWYRQTLGQGPEFLTYFQNEAQLEKSRLLSDRFSAERPKGSFSTLEIQRTEQGDSAMYLCASSLEGQGRPQHFGDGTRLSIL.

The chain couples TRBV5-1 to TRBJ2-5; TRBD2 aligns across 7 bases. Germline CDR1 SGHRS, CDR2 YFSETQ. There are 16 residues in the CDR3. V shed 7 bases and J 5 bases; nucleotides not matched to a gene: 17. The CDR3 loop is CASGQRPAGAGETQYF. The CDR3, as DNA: TGCGCCAGCGGCCAACGGCCTGCGGGAGCGGGGGAGACCCAGTACTTC.

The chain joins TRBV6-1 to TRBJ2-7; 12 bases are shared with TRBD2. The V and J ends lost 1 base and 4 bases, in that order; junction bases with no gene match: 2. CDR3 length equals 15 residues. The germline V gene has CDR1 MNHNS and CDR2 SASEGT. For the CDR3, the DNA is TGTGCCAGCAGTGAAGGGGGGACTAGCGGGTACGAGCAGTACTTC. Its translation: CASSEGGTSGYEQYF.

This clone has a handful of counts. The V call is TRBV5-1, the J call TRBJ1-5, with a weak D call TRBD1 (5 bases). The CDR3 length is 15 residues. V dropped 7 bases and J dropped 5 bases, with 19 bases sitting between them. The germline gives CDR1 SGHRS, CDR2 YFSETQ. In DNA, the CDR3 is TGCGCCAGCGTAGTGCGGCAGGGATTCGATCAGCCCCAGCATTTT. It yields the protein CASVVRQGFDQPQHF.